This T cell receptor (beta chain) derives from a study of beta chain features in type 1 diabetes. Whole-study results and caveats: Shorter templates might be favored by PCR, and equally so in patients and in controls. TCRB CDR3 length was moderately but significantly reduced in all four CD4+ subsets of Type 1 diabetes patients.

The V gene's germline CDR1 is KGHSH and CDR2 LQKENI. CDR3 size: 14 residues. Trimming cost V 4 bases and J 0 bases, with 9 bases left between them. Of the isolated RNA, all was reverse transcribed, and so the sequenced material was expressed TCRB transcripts. Only in-frame clones appear in the TCRdb table, and some are missing; sequencing was by immunoSEQ multiplex PCR. The profile shows 900,000 or so clones, 17% of them singletons. Purities over 95% were achieved in all sorted populations. This clone was seen only a few times. Its antigen is as yet unknown. The chain couples TRBV18 to TRBJ1-2; D remains ambiguous. The specimen was naive CD4+ T cells from blood. The sequence came from a woman aged 18-35 years in good health. Here the CDR3 DNA reads TGTGCCAGCTCACGAAGCGGGACTAACTATGGCTACACCTTC. Translation: CASSRSGTNYGYTF.